Listed below are T cell receptor beta chains from one sample, sequenced in a study of T-cell reconstitution after alpha-beta-depleted transplantation in children. A single record per CDR3 protein comes from TCRdb applying MiXCR to the PCR reads. Of roughly 52,000 distinct CDR3 sequences listed, more than 5% are singletons. Specimen: PBMCs, mostly from graft donor cells, collected 60 days after TCRalphabeta/CD19-depleted stem cell transplant. These receptors came from a female patient aged 2-15 years who had a stem cell transplant for aplastic anemia, so the T cells may come from the graft donor. Both conserved end residues are part of each CDR3. Each record gives: V gene, J gene, CDR3 protein.

TRBV5-4	TRBJ2-1	CASSLISGRGNEQFF
TRBV5-1	TRBJ2-3	CASRLGHGKVSSTDTQYF
TRBV6-5	TRBJ1-5	CASRGMGQGDNQPQHF
TRBV12-3/TRBV12-4	TRBJ1-5	CASTLGADQPQHF
TRBV20-1	TRBJ2-1	CSALAGDYNEQFF
TRBV7-9	TRBJ2-6	CASSFRHLSSGANVLTF
TRBV12-3/TRBV12-4	TRBJ1-1	CASSPGWDRDTEAFF
TRBV18	TRBJ2-7	CASSPNRPGTGAYEQYF
TRBV28	TRBJ1-3	CATGTLRNTIYF
TRBV6-5	TRBJ1-6	CASSYWTGQNSPLHF
TRBV6-5	TRBJ2-5	CASSYSVAGGKETQYF
TRBV7-2	TRBJ2-7	CASSNSGGRSYEQYF
TRBV10-3	TRBJ2-7	CATAGTSSYEQYF
TRBV7-2	TRBJ2-2	CASRAGGGTGELFF
TRBV7-7	TRBJ2-5	CASSSQILQETQYF
TRBV20-1	TRBJ1-3	CSARDPNTIYF